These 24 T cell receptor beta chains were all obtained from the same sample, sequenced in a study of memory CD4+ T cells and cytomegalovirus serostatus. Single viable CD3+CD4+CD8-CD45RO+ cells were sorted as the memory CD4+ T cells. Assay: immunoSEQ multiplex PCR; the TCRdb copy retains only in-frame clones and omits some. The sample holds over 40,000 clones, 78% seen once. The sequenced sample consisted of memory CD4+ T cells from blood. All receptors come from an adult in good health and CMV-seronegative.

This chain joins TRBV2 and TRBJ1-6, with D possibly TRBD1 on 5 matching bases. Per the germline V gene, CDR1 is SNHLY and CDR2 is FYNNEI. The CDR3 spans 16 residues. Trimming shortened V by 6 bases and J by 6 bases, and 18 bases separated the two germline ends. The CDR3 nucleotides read TGTGCCAGCAGGGCTCTTCGGGGGTCGGGTAATTCACCCCTCCACTTT. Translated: CASRALRGSGNSPLHF.

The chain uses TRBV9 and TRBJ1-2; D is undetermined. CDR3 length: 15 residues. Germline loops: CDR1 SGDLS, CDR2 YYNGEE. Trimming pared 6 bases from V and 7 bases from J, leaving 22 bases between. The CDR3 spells CASTADGGAWGGYTF. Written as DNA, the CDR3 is TGTGCCAGCACCGCGGACGGAGGTGCTTGGGGTGGCTACACCTTC.

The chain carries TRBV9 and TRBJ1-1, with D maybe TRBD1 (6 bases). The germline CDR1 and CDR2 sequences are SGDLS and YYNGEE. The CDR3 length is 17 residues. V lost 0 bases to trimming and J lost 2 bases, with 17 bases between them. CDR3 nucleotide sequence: TGTGCCAGCAGCGTAGAAAAAGGGCGTGGGGGCAACACTGAAGCTTTCTTT. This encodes CASSVEKGRGGNTEAFF. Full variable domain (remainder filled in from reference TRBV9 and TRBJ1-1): DSGVTQTPKHLITATGQRVTLRCSPRSGDLSVYWYQQSLDQGLQFLIQYYNGEERAKGNILERFSAQQFPDLHSELNLSSLELGDSALYFCASSVEKGRGGNTEAFFGQGTRLTVV.

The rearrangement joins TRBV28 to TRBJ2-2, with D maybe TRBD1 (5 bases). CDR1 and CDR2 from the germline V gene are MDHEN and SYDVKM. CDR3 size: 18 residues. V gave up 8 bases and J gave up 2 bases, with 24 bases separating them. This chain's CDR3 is CASGPPGLAGQNTGELFF. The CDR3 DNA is TGTGCCAGCGGCCCCCCCGGGTTGGCAGGGCAAAACACCGGGGAGCTGTTTTTT.

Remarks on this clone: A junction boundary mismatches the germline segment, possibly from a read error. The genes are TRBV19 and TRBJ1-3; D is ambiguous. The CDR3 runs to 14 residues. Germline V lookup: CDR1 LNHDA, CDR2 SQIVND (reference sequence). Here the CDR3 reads CATSRRISGNTIYF. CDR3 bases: TGTGCCACTAGTAGGCGGATCTCTGGAAACACCATATATTTT. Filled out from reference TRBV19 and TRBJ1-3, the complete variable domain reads DGGITQSPKYLFRKEGQNVTLSCEQNLNHDAMYWYRQDPGQGLRLIYYSQIVNDFQKGDIAEGYSVSREKKESFPLTVTSAQKNPTAFYLCATSRRISGNTIYFGEGSWLTVV.

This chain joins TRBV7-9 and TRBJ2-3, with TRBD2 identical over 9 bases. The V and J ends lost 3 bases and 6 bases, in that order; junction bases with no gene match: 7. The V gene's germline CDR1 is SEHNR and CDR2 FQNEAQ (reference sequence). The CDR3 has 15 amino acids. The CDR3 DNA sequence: TGTGCCAGCAGCTTGGGCGGGGGGGGTATCGATACGCAGTATTTT. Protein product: CASSLGGGGIDTQYF. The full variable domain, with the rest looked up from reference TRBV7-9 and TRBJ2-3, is DTGVSQNPRHKITKRGQNVTFRCDPISEHNRLYWYRQTLGQGPEFLTYFQNEAQLEKSRLLSDRFSAERPKGSFSTLEIQRTEQGDSAMYLCASSLGGGGIDTQYFGPGTRLTVL.

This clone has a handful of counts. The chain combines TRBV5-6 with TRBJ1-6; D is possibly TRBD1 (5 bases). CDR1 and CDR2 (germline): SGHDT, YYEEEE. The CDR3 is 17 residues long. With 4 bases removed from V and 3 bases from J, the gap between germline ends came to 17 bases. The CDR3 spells CASSRGTATNYNSPLHF. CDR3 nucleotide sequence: TGTGCCAGCAGCCGGGGGACCGCAACTAACTATAATTCACCCCTCCACTTT.

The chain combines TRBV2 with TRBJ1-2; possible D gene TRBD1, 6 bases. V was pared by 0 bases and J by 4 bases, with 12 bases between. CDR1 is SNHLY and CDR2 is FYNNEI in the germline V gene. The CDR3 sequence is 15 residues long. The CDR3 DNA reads TGTGCCAGCAGTGAAGCGCGACAGGTTGGCTATGGCTACACCTTC. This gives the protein CASSEARQVGYGYTF.

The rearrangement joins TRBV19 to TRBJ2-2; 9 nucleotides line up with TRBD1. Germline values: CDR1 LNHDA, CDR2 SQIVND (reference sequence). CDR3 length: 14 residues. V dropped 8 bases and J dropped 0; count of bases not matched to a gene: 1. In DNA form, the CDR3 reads TGTGCCAGTGGGGACAGGGCGAACACCGGGGAGCTGTTTTTT. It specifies CASGDRANTGELFF.

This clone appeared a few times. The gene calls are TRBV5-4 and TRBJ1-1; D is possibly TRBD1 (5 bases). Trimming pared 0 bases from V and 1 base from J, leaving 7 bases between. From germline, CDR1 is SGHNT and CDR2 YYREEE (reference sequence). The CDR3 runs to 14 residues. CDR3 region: CASSLAGRNTEAFF. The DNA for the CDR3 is TGTGCCAGCAGCTTGGCGGGACGGAACACTGAAGCTTTCTTT.

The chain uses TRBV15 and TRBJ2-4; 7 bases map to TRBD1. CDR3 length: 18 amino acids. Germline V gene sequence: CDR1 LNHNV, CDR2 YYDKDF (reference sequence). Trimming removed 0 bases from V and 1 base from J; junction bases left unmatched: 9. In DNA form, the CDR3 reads TGTGCCACCAGCAGAGACAGGGGGACCCCAGGGGCCAAAAACATTCAGTACTTC. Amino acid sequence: CATSRDRGTPGAKNIQYF.

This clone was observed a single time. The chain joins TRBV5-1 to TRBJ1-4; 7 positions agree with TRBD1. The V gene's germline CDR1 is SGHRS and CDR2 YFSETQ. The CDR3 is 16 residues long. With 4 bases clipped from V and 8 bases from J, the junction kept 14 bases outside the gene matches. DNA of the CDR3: TGCGCCAGCAGCCAAACTCCGGGACAGTTTTCCGAAAAACTGTTTTTT. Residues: CASSQTPGQFSEKLFF.

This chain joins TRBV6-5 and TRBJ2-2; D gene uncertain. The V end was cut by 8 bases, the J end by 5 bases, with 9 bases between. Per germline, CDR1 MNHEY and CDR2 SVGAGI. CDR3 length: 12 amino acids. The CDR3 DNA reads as TGTGCCAGCCGGTGGCGAACCGGGGAGCTGTTTTTT. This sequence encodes CASRWRTGELFF.

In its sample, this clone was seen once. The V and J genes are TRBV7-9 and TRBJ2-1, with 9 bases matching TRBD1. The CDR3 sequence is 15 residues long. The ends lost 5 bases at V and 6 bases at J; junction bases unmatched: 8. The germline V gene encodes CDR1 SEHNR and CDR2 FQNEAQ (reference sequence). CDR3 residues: CASSPGQGTGNEQFF. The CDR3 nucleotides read TGTGCCAGCAGCCCGGGACAGGGAACCGGCAATGAGCAGTTCTTC.

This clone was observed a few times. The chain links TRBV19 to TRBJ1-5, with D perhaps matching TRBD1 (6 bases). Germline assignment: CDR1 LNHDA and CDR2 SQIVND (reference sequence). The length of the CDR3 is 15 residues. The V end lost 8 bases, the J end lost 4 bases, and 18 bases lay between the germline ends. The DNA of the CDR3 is TGTGCCAGTCGACCACAGGGTCAACAGAATCAGCCCCAGCATTTT. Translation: CASRPQGQQNQPQHF.

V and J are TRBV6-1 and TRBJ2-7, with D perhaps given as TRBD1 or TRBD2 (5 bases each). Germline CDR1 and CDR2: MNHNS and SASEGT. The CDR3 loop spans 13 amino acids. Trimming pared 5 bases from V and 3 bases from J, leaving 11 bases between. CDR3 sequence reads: CASSSGTGYEQYF. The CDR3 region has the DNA TGTGCCAGCAGTTCCGGGACGGGCTACGAGCAGTACTTC.

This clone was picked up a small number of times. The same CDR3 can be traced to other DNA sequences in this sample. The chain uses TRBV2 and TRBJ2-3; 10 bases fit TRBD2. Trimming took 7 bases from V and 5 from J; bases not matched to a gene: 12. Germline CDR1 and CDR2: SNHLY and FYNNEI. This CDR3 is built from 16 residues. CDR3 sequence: CASTQGAGGRVDTQYF. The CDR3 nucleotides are TGTGCCAGCACCCAGGGAGCGGGGGGGCGTGTAGATACGCAGTATTTT. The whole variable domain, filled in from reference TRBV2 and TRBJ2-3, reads EPEVTQTPSHQVTQMGQEVILRCVPISNHLYFYWYRQILGQKVEFLVSFYNNEISEKSEIFDDQFSVERPDGSNFTLKIRSTKLEDSAMYFCASTQGAGGRVDTQYFGPGTRLTVL.

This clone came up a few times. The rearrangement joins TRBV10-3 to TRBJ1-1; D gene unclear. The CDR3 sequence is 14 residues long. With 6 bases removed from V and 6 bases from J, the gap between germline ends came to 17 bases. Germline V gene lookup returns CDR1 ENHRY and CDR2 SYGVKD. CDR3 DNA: TGTGCCATCAGAAAGATTACCGGGAGCCCTGAAGCTTTCTTT. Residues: CAIRKITGSPEAFF.

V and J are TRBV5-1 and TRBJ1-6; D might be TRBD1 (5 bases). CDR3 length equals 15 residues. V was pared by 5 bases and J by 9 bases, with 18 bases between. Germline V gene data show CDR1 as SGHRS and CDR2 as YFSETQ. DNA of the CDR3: TGCGCCAGCAGTCAGGCAGGGAAAAGGGGTTCACCCCTCCACTTT. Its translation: CASSQAGKRGSPLHF.

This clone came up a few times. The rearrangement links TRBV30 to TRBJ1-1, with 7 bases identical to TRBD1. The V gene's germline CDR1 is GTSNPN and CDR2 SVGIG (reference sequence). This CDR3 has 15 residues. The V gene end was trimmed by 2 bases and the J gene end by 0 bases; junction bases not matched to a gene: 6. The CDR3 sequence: CAWSPLGTVNTEAFF. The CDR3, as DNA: TGTGCCTGGAGTCCTCTCGGGACAGTGAACACTGAAGCTTTCTTT.

CDR3 loop: CASSGLGGGTEAFF. The CDR3, as DNA: TGCGCCAGCAGTGGTTTGGGGGGAGGCACTGAAGCTTTCTTT. This sequence joins TRBV5-1 and TRBJ1-1; D is possibly TRBD1 (5 bases). This CDR3 is built from 14 residues. In germline, CDR1 is SGHRS, CDR2 YFSETQ. Trimming pared 5 bases from V and 4 bases from J, leaving 15 bases between.

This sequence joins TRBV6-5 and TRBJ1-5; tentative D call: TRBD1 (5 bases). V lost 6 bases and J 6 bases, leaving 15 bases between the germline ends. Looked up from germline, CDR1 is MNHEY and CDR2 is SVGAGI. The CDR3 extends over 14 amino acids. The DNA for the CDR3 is TGTGCCAGCAGAACCACGCAGGGAGGTCAGCCCCAGCATTTT. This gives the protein CASRTTQGGQPQHF.

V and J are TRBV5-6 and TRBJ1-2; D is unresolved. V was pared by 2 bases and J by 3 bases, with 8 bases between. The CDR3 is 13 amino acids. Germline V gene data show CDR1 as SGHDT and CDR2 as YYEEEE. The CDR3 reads CASSLEDDYGYTF. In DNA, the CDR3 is TGTGCCAGCAGCTTAGAAGACGACTATGGCTACACCTTC.

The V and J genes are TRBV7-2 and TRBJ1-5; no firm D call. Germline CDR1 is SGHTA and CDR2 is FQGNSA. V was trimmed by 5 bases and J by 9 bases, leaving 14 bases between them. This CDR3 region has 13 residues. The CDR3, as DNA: TGTGCCAGCAGCGCGGACCTTTCATCGCCCCAGCATTTT. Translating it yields CASSADLSSPQHF.